The sequence of this T cell receptor (beta chain) was determined in a study of technical replicates of blood from a few donors. Assay: immunoSEQ multiplex PCR; the TCRdb copy retains only in-frame clones and omits some. This sample carries under 85,000 clones, roughly 94% of them seen once, and the ten largest clones take about 0.26%. The germline V gene encodes CDR1 MNHNS and CDR2 SASEGT. V lost 3 bases and J lost 8, with 13 bases in between. The CDR3 is 13 amino acids. Sequenced material: T cells isolated from PBMCs. The sequence derives from a human donor in good health. The gene calls are TRBV6-1 and TRBJ1-1, with D possibly being TRBD1 (5 bases). CDR3 residues: CASSETWTPEAFF. The CDR3 bases are TGTGCCAGCAGTGAGACTTGGACACCCGAAGCTTTCTTT.